This T cell receptor (beta chain) was documented in a study of T cell changes during pregnancy in multiple sclerosis. The CDR3 runs 15 residues. Trimming at V came to 5 bases and at J to 7 bases, leaving 6 bases not matched to a gene. Germline V lookup: CDR1 LGHNA, CDR2 YNFKEQ. The assay was immunoSEQ multiplex PCR, and TCRdb's table has in-frame clones only and misses some. This table holds under 60,000 clones, around nine tenths found once. The starting material was CD4+ T cells from peripheral blood mononuclear cells, obtained in the second trimester of pregnancy. V is TRBV4-2 and J is TRBJ2-2; TRBD2 matches at 11 bases. This TCR was recovered from a female donor in good health, enrolled as a control in a pregnancy study. CDR3 sequence (DNA): TGTGCCAGCAGCAATAGCGGGGGGGCCCACGGGGAGCTGTTTTTT. Encoded protein: CASSNSGGAHGELFF.